The 14 T cell receptor beta chains given below trace back to one sample, sequenced in a study of diagnostic markers for celiac disease. Reanalyzing the reads, TCRdb keeps one entry per CDR3 protein, without DNA. Here the sample table reports almost 800 distinct CDR3 sequences. The sample taken for sequencing was either unsorted cells or a sorted T cell fraction (not recorded which). The receptor source for this set is a human donor. This table probably holds off-target reads from a library built for another chain.

Measured by frequency, this clonotype is medium-sized. The V call is TRBV9, the J call TRBJ2-7; TCRdb proposes TRBD1, but this gene call is untestable without DNA. The CDR3 has 14 amino acids. From germline, CDR1 is SGDLS and CDR2 YYNGEE. The CDR3 sequence: CASSAGTGPYEQYF.

Its frequency marks this clonotype as medium-sized. The V and J genes are TRBV12-3 or TRBV12-4 and TRBJ1-1. The CDR3 spans 11 residues. This CDR3 is CASTIDGEAFF.

This clonotype is labeled medium-sized based on frequency. The chain combines TRBV29-1 with TRBJ2-6. From germline, CDR1 is SQVTM and CDR2 ANQGSEA. The CDR3 contains 12 residues. The CDR3: CSVDSGANVLTF.

By frequency, this clonotype is medium-sized. The V and J genes are TRBV7-9 and TRBJ1-1. The CDR3 has 13 amino acids. Germline V gives CDR1 SEHNR, CDR2 FQNEAQ (reference sequence). The CDR3 loop reads CASSLVLDVEAFF.

The chain has TRBV20-1 and TRBJ1-6; no DNA is available, so the TRBD1 call from TCRdb remains unchecked. Germline values: CDR1 DFQATT, CDR2 SNEGSKA (reference sequence). The CDR3 extends over 15 amino acids. The CDR3 spells CSARDGGDRGSPLHF.

The J gene is TRBJ2-7, the V gene TRBV7-6; no DNA is available, so the TRBD1 call from TCRdb remains unchecked. CDR1 is SGHVS and CDR2 is FNYEAQ in the germline V gene. CDR3 length equals 13 residues. The CDR3 sequence: CASSRTGTGEQYF.

The chain couples TRBV29-1 to TRBJ2-2; TCRdb proposes TRBD2, but this gene call is untestable without DNA. The length of the CDR3 is 14 residues. Germline V CDR1 and CDR2: SQVTM, ANQGSEA. CDR3 protein: CSVEVLRDTGELFF.

J is TRBJ1-1 and V is TRBV7-3. The CDR3 runs to 13 residues. Germline V gene data show CDR1 as SGHTA and CDR2 as FQGTGA. The CDR3 spells CASSLTGQTEAFF.

This CDR3 is CAWRSALRLNTEAFF. The genes are TRBV30 and TRBJ1-1. CDR1 and CDR2 from the germline V gene are GTSNPN and SVGIG (reference sequence). The CDR3 spans 15 residues.

This clonotype is large by frequency. The chain links TRBV2 to TRBJ1-1; TCRdb's assignment of TRBD1 cannot be checked, as there is no DNA. Germline V lookup: CDR1 SNHLY, CDR2 FYNNEI. The CDR3 is 13 residues long. The CDR3 here is CASRLGQEIEAFF.

The chain employs TRBV18 and TRBJ1-2; TCRdb's D call, TRBD1, is unchecked because there is no DNA. Germline CDR1 KGHSH, CDR2 LQKENI. There are 15 residues in the CDR3. The CDR3 loop reads CASSPVGTTNYGYTF.

V is TRBV20-1 and J is TRBJ2-2. In germline, CDR1 is DFQATT, CDR2 SNEGSKA (reference sequence). The CDR3 consists of 12 residues. CDR3 sequence reads: CSARPADGELFF.

This clonotype ranks as medium-sized (0.01 to 0.1%) in terms of frequency. V usage is TRBV7-2 and J usage is TRBJ2-7; TCRdb gives TRBD1 as the D gene, but with no DNA this cannot be confirmed. The CDR3 consists of 15 residues. Looked up from germline, CDR1 is SGHTA and CDR2 is FQGNSA. The CDR3 region is CASSLSGQGAYEQYF.

The rearrangement uses TRBV5-1 and TRBJ2-7; TCRdb indicates TRBD1, and absent DNA this call remains unverified. The CDR3 sequence is 12 residues long. CDR1 and CDR2 (germline): SGHRS, YFSETQ. The CDR3 protein is CASSLGQDEQYF.